This T cell receptor beta chain was profiled in a study of blood T cell repertoires in COVID-19. Study as a whole: The United States, Italy and Spain were the sources of the acute and convalescent COVID-19 samples. From T cells, B-cell-depleted T cells, or PBMCs came the material, which was cDNA or gDNA.

This CDR3 is 18 amino acids long. CDR1 and CDR2 from the germline V gene are MNHEY and SMNVEV (reference sequence). Trimming left V 0 bases short and J 0 bases short, with 12 bases between. Sequenced by immunoSEQ multiplex PCR; TCRdb stores in-frame clones only, minus some. Here the sample spans around 280,000 clones, around 85% being singletons. The chain has TRBV27 and TRBJ1-6; TRBD1 might be the D (6 bases). This receptor was identified in a woman aged 25 to 45 who had recovered from COVID-19. Sequenced sample: peripheral blood. CDR3 protein: CASSLSGTQFSYNSPLHF. CDR3 in DNA: TGTGCCAGCAGTTTATCCGGGACACAGTTCTCCTATAATTCACCCCTCCACTTT.